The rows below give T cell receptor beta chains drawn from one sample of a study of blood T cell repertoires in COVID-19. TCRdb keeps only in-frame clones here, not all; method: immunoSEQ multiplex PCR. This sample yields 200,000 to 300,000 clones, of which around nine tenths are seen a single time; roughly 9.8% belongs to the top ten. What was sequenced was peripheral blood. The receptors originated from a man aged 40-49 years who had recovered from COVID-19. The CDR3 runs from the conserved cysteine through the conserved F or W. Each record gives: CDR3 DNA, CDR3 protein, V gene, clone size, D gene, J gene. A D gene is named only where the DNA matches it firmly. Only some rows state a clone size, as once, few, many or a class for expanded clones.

DNA: TGTGCCAGCAGTGACTCGCAGGGCACCACAGGGGCCCTCTTATCCTCCTACGAGCAGTACTTC; CDR3: CASSDSQGTTGALLSSYEQYF; V: TRBV6-4; size: .; D: TRBD1; J: TRBJ2-7
DNA: TGTGCCATCAGAGGTCAGGGGAACACCGGGGAGCTGTTTTTT; CDR3: CAIRGQGNTGELFF; V: TRBV10-3; size: .; D: .; J: TRBJ2-2
DNA: TGTGCCAGCAGCTTACAGCGCGGAGCTCTAGGGACCCAGTACTTC; CDR3: CASSLQRGALGTQYF; V: TRBV7-2; size: .; D: .; J: TRBJ2-5
DNA: TGTGCCAGCAGCTTGCAGGGGGAGTCACCCCTCCACTTT; CDR3: CASSLQGESPLHF; V: TRBV5-4; size: .; D: TRBD1; J: TRBJ1-6
DNA: TGTGCCAGCCGGACAGGGCAGATCTACGAGCAGTACTTC; CDR3: CASRTGQIYEQYF; V: TRBV27; size: once; D: TRBD1; J: TRBJ2-7
DNA: TGTGCCATCAACGCGGGGGGGGCACCTAGCACAGATACGCAGTATTTT; CDR3: CAINAGGAPSTDTQYF; V: TRBV10-3; size: .; D: TRBD2; J: TRBJ2-3
DNA: TGCGCCAGCAGCATGACAGGGGGGCATGAGCAGTTCTTC; CDR3: CASSMTGGHEQFF; V: TRBV5-1; size: .; D: TRBD1; J: TRBJ2-1
DNA: TGTGCCAGCAGTGAGCGGGAAGAGACCCAGTACTTC; CDR3: CASSEREETQYF; V: TRBV6-1; size: .; D: .; J: TRBJ2-5
DNA: TGTGCCAGCAGCTGGGAAGGAGGGGTCACTGAAGCTTTCTTT; CDR3: CASSWEGGVTEAFF; V: TRBV7-9; size: .; D: .; J: TRBJ1-1
DNA: TGTGCCAGCAACCCGGGACCTCCGGGGGAACTGTTTTTT; CDR3: CASNPGPPGELFF; V: TRBV9; size: .; D: .; J: TRBJ1-4
DNA: TGTGCCAGCAGCTTAGGTACAGGGTTGGAGACCCAGTACTTC; CDR3: CASSLGTGLETQYF; V: TRBV7-9; size: .; D: .; J: TRBJ2-5
DNA: TGTGCCAGTAGTTTCGGTTCCACCGGGGAGCTGTTTTTT; CDR3: CASSFGSTGELFF; V: TRBV19; size: .; D: .; J: TRBJ2-2
DNA: TGTGCCAGCAGCGTAGAACCCCTAGCGGGAGGTCCCTACAATGAGCAGTTCTTC; CDR3: CASSVEPLAGGPYNEQFF; V: TRBV9; size: .; D: TRBD2; J: TRBJ2-1
DNA: TGTGCCAGCAGCTTCATCGCGGGAGGGTTTAACGGGGAGCTGTTTTTT; CDR3: CASSFIAGGFNGELFF; V: TRBV7-3; size: .; D: TRBD2; J: TRBJ2-2
DNA: TGTGCCAGCAGCTCTTGGGGACAGGGCCTAGGGAAACTGTTTTTT; CDR3: CASSSWGQGLGKLFF; V: TRBV7-6; size: .; D: TRBD1; J: TRBJ1-4
DNA: TGTGCCAGCAGCGTTACTAGCGGGGGGTACAATGAGCAGTTCTTC; CDR3: CASSVTSGGYNEQFF; V: TRBV9; size: few; D: TRBD2; J: TRBJ2-1